This T cell receptor (beta chain) emerged from a study of blood T cell repertoires in COVID-19. The method was immunoSEQ multiplex PCR; TCRdb's version includes in-frame clones alone and lacks a portion of them. Here the sample spans some 220,000 clones, 75% to 90% being singletons. CDR1 and CDR2 (germline): KGHDR, SFDVKD. The V segment lost 2 bases and the J segment 0 bases; nucleotides outside the gene matches: 5. The CDR3 has 17 residues. V gene TRBV24-1 combines with J gene TRBJ2-1; 8 nucleotides align to TRBD2. The receptor's source is a woman under 30 in a cohort exposed to, infected with or recovered from COVID-19 (not recorded which). Sample: PBMCs or T cells enriched from blood (not recorded which). In nucleotides, the CDR3 is TGTGCCACCAGTGATTCGGGGGGGGTCCGCTCCTACAATGAGCAGTTCTTC. It encodes CATSDSGGVRSYNEQFF.